This note documents a single T cell receptor beta chain sequence. Its antigen is unknown. This entry comes from a study of cytomegalovirus exposure and HLA in healthy donors. Notes on the study in general: Later analysis identified several of the most significant clusters that appeared linked to common viral pathogens. The authors later found most CMV-associated TCR beta chains appeared HLA-restricted. Some highly shared sequence variants likely arose as a pipeline artifact. 164 TCR beta chains were listed as cytomegalovirus-associated.

Primers included in the PCR were 60 Vbeta and 13 Jbeta primers. Profiling relied on immunoSEQ multiplex PCR, and the TCRdb table lists in-frame clones only, not all of them. The sample contains about 160,000 clones, approximately 75% of which appear only once. The CDR3 consists of 13 residues. Germline assignment: CDR1 SQVTM and CDR2 ANQGSEA. Trimming took off 6 bases at V and 6 bases at J, with 15 bases between the two ends. V usage is TRBV29-1 and J usage is TRBJ2-1; maybe TRBD2 (6 bases). This receptor was taken from a man aged 25 to 45 in good health and CMV-seropositive. Sequencing was performed on PBMCs. In DNA, the CDR3 is TGCAGCGTAAAAGGGACTTTTGGCAATGAGCAGTTCTTC. Protein product: CSVKGTFGNEQFF.